The sequence of this TCR beta chain was determined in a study of blood T cell repertoires in COVID-19. Study-level information: Sample material is recorded as cDNA or gDNA derived from T cells, B-cell-depleted T cells, or PBMCs.

In the study's own analysis: For nucleated cells, counts were estimated from reference gene primer amplification. Data came from immunoSEQ multiplex PCR; TCRdb stores just in-frame clones and leaves some out. Clone size and V and J calls were adopted from that table, with D and trimming inferred from the DNA. This table holds 100,000 or so clones, around 81% found once. Germline lookup yields CDR1 SEHNR and CDR2 FQNEAQ (reference sequence). The CDR3 totals 14 residues. Trimming removed 1 base at V and 0 bases at J, with 6 bases between. This chain links TRBV7-9 with TRBJ2-5; D is unresolved. This TCR was sampled from a human donor in a cohort sampled during active COVID-19. Sequenced material: peripheral blood. CDR3 bases: TGTGCCAGCAGCTTAGAAGGAGACCAAGAGACCCAGTACTTC. Its translation is CASSLEGDQETQYF.